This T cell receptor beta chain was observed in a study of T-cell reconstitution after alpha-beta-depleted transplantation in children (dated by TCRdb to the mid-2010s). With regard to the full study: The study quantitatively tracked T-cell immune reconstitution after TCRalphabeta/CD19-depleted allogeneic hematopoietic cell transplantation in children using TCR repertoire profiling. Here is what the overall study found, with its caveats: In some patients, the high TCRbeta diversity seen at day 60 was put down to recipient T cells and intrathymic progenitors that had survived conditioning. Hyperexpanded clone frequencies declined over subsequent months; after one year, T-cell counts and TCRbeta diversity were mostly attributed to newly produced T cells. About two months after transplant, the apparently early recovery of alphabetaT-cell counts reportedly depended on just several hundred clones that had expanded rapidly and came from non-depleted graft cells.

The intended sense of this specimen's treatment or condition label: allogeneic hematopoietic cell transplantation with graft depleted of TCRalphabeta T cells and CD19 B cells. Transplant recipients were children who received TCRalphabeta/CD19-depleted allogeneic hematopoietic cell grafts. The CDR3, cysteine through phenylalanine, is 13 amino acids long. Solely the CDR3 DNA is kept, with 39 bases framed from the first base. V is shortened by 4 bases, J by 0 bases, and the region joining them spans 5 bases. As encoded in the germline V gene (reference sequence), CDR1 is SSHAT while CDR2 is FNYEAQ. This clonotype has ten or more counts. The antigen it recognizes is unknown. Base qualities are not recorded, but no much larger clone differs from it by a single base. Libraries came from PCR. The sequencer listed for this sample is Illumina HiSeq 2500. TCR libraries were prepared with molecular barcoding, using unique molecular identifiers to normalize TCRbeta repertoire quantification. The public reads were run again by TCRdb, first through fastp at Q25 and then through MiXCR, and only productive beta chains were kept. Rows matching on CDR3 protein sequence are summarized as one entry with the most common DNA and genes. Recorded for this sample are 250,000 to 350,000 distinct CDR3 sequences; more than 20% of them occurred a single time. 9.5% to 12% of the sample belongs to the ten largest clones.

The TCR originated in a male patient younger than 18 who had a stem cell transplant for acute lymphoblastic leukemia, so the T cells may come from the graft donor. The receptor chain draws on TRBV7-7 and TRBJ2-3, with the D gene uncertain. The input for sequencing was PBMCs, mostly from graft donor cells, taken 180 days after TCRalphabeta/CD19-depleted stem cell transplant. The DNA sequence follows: TGTGCCAGCAGCTCAACTAGCACAGATACGCAGTATTTT. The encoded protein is CASSSTSTDTQYF.